This T cell receptor beta chain was documented in a study of Graves' ophthalmopathy and Graves' hyperthyroidism. Scientists amplified the TCR beta CDR3 regions from RNA transcripts. First-round RT-PCR employed HTBI primers, with a second-round multiplex PCR after it. TCRdb re-called the multiplex PCR reads with MiXCR, one entry per CDR3 protein. The data hold 400,000 to 450,000 distinct CDR3 sequences, with under 25% observed a single time. Germline V gene data show CDR1 as LGHNA and CDR2 as YNFKEQ. This CDR3 is built from 14 residues. V shed 0 bases and J shed 7 bases, with 12 bases lying between them. Many counts were recorded for this clonotype.

This receptor was obtained from a woman younger than 35 with stable Graves' hyperthyroidism. V gene TRBV4-2 combines with J gene TRBJ1-2; a possible D gene is TRBD1 (6 bases). Sequenced input: peripheral blood. CDR3: CASSQDARGGGYTF. CDR3 coding DNA: TGTGCCAGCAGCCAAGATGCCAGGGGTGGTGGCTACACCTTC.